Presented here are 19 T cell receptor beta chains from one specimen sequenced in a study of OX40 agonist ivuxolimab in advanced cancers. Sequenced by immunoSEQ multiplex PCR; TCRdb stores in-frame clones only, minus some. The table has 45,000 or so clones, 65% to 90% seen once. The specimen was CD4+ or CD8+ T cells sorted from blood, collected in a trial of the OX40 agonist ivuxolimab. The receptors stem from an adult with an advanced solid tumor such as melanoma, head and neck, liver or kidney cancer.

The chain recombines TRBV11-3 with TRBJ1-1; 9 positions match TRBD1. From germline, CDR1 is SGHNT and CDR2 YENEEA. The V gene end was trimmed by 5 bases and the J gene end by 1 base; junction bases not matched to a gene: 5. This CDR3 contains 15 residues. In nucleotides, the CDR3 is TGTGCCAGCAGCCCCAAGACAGGGGGGAACACTGAAGCTTTCTTT. Translation gives CASSPKTGGNTEAFF.

This rearrangement joins TRBV20-1 to TRBJ2-7, with D possibly being TRBD1 (6 bases). The CDR3 loop spans 11 amino acids. V was pared by 3 bases and J by 3 bases, with 6 bases between. Germline CDR1 reads DFQATT; CDR2 reads SNEGSKA (reference sequence). This CDR3 reads CSARDSYEQYF. The CDR3, as DNA: TGCAGTGCTAGGGACAGCTACGAGCAGTACTTC.

CDR3 DNA: TGCGCCAGCAGCTTGGAGGAGCCCCTTGACACAGATACGCAGTATTTT. Protein sequence: CASSLEEPLDTDTQYF. The chain carries TRBV5-1 and TRBJ2-3; D is uncertain. Germline V gives CDR1 SGHRS, CDR2 YFSETQ. The V gene lost 0 bases and the J gene lost 2 bases, with 13 bases spanning the gap. The CDR3 loop spans 16 amino acids.

This sequence joins TRBV7-4 and TRBJ1-5, with 11 bases lining up with TRBD1. Trimming removed 5 bases from V and 5 bases from J; junction bases left unmatched: 5. Germline CDR1 and CDR2: SGHVT and SQSDAQ. The CDR3 covers 15 residues. The CDR3 sequence: CASSPGTGGHQPQHF. In DNA form, the CDR3 reads TGTGCCAGCAGCCCCGGGACAGGGGGTCATCAGCCCCAGCATTTT.

The chain has TRBV7-9 and TRBJ1-3; unclear D gene. CDR3 length: 14 residues. V was pared by 1 base and J by 3 bases, with 7 bases between. The germline V gene encodes CDR1 SEHNR and CDR2 FQNEAQ (reference sequence). The CDR3 spells CASSLGQLGNTIYF. Written as DNA, the CDR3 is TGTGCCAGCAGCTTAGGCCAGCTTGGAAACACCATATATTTT.

The CDR3 sequence: CASSQPDRPNYGYTF. DNA of the CDR3: TGTGCCAGCAGTCAACCGGACAGGCCGAACTATGGCTACACCTTC. V is TRBV2 and J is TRBJ1-2; 7 bases are a match to TRBD1. Germline V CDR1 and CDR2: SNHLY, FYNNEI. The V and J ends lost 5 bases and 2 bases, in that order; junction bases with no gene match: 8. CDR3 length equals 15 residues. The full variable domain, in which reference TRBV2 and TRBJ1-2 provide the parts outside the CDR3, is EPEVTQTPSHQVTQMGQEVILRCVPISNHLYFYWYRQILGQKVEFLVSFYNNEISEKSEIFDDQFSVERPDGSNFTLKIRSTKLEDSAMYFCASSQPDRPNYGYTFGSGTRLTVV.

The table lists this clone with a count of one. This rearrangement joins TRBV10-3 to TRBJ1-1, with 8 bases identical to TRBD1. CDR1 is ENHRY, CDR2 SYGVKD, per germline. V lost 8 bases and J lost 0; bases outside the gene matches: 17. This CDR3 region has 18 residues. This chain's CDR3 is CAISLGGWAGGMNTEAFF. The CDR3 region has the DNA TGTGCCATCTCCCTCGGGGGGTGGGCAGGGGGCATGAACACTGAAGCTTTCTTT.

V and J are TRBV5-6 and TRBJ1-1; D ambiguous. CDR1 SGHDT and CDR2 YYEEEE come from the germline V gene. CDR3 size: 14 residues. V lost 4 bases and J lost 0, with 10 bases in between. CDR3 sequence reads: CASSPGRMNTEAFF. The CDR3 region has the DNA TGTGCCAGCAGCCCCGGACGGATGAACACTGAAGCTTTCTTT.

The gene calls are TRBV9 and TRBJ1-3; 7 positions agree with TRBD1. Germline V gene sequence: CDR1 SGDLS, CDR2 YYNGEE. The CDR3 runs to 16 residues. The V and J ends lost 3 bases and 0 bases, in that order; junction bases with no gene match: 6. The DNA for the CDR3 is TGTGCCAGCAGCGGATGGGACAGCTTCTCTGGAAACACCATATATTTT. It encodes CASSGWDSFSGNTIYF.

This rearrangement joins TRBV19 to TRBJ2-5; possible D gene TRBD1, 6 bases. V gave up 6 bases and J gave up 0 bases, with 11 bases separating them. The CDR3 contains 14 residues. Germline values: CDR1 LNHDA, CDR2 SQIVND (reference sequence). CDR3 sequence reads: CASSFRTDQETQYF. The CDR3 coding sequence is TGTGCCAGTAGCTTCCGGACAGACCAAGAGACCCAGTACTTC.

The chain uses TRBV5-1 and TRBJ2-2; no definite D call. The V end was cut by 2 bases, the J end by 0 bases, with 8 bases between. Germline CDR1 SGHRS, CDR2 YFSETQ. This CDR3 has 15 amino acids. Written as DNA, the CDR3 is TGCGCCAGCAGCTTATATGACGCGAACACCGGGGAGCTGTTTTTT. Protein: CASSLYDANTGELFF. The variable domain in full, with the rest retrieved from reference TRBV5-1 and TRBJ2-2, is KAGVTQTPRYLIKTRGQQVTLSCSPISGHRSVSWYQQTPGQGLQFLFEYFSETQRNKGNFPGRFSGRQFSNSRSEMNVSTLELGDSALYLCASSLYDANTGELFFGEGSRLTVL.

The chain uses TRBV5-4 and TRBJ2-7; 11 bases align to TRBD1. V lost 3 bases and J lost 4; bases outside the gene matches: 6. Germline values: CDR1 SGHNT, CDR2 YYREEE (reference sequence). The CDR3 runs to 15 residues. Here the CDR3 reads CASSYSGQGAYEQYF. The CDR3 DNA sequence: TGTGCCAGCAGCTACTCTGGACAGGGGGCTTACGAGCAGTACTTC. The whole variable domain, filled in from reference TRBV5-4 and TRBJ2-7, reads ETGVTQSPTHLIKTRGQQVTLRCSSQSGHNTVSWYQQALGQGPQFIFQYYREEENGRGNFPPRFSGLQFPNYSSELNVNALELDDSALYLCASSYSGQGAYEQYFGPGTRLTVT.

This clone was counted a few times. This chain links TRBV7-2 with TRBJ1-6, with D possibly being TRBD1 (5 bases). The CDR3 spans 16 residues. Germline V gene lookup returns CDR1 SGHTA and CDR2 FQGNSA. Trimming shortened V by 4 bases and J by 10 bases, and 20 bases separated the two germline ends. The DNA of the CDR3 is TGTGCCAGCAGCTCCCCGCTGGGCAGGGCCTACTCACCCCTCCACTTT. Encoded protein: CASSSPLGRAYSPLHF.

Only one count was recorded for this clone. The CDR3 sequence is CASSPFGGDNEQFF. The CDR3 DNA is TGTGCCAGCAGTCCCTTCGGAGGGGACAATGAGCAGTTCTTC. The V gene is TRBV6-5, the J gene TRBJ2-1; maybe TRBD2 (6 bases). The germline V and J ends were trimmed by 5 bases and 5 bases, with 13 bases remaining between them. Germline CDR1 MNHEY, CDR2 SVGAGI. CDR3 length: 14 residues.

This clone was seen only a few times. V and J are TRBV5-1 and TRBJ1-3, with D unresolved. Looked up from germline, CDR1 is SGHRS and CDR2 is YFSETQ. V dropped 4 bases and J dropped 0 bases, with 5 bases sitting between them. The CDR3 sequence is 13 residues long. CDR3 in amino acids: CASSHHSGNTIYF. In DNA, the CDR3 is TGCGCCAGCAGCCATCACTCTGGAAACACCATATATTTT.

This chain links TRBV19 with TRBJ2-3, with D possibly being TRBD2 (6 bases). From germline, CDR1 is LNHDA and CDR2 SQIVND (reference sequence). The V end lost 9 bases, the J end lost 2 bases, and 15 bases lay between the germline ends. This CDR3 contains 14 residues. CDR3 DNA sequence: TGTGCCAGCAAAAGGAGGGGACCCACAGATACGCAGTATTTT. Its protein product is CASKRRGPTDTQYF. Looking up the rest from reference TRBV19 and TRBJ2-3 gives the full variable domain: DGGITQSPKYLFRKEGQNVTLSCEQNLNHDAMYWYRQDPGQGLRLIYYSQIVNDFQKGDIAEGYSVSREKKESFPLTVTSAQKNPTAFYLCASKRRGPTDTQYFGPGTRLTVL.

CDR3 bases: TGCAGCGTTGTCCGGGGAGTCACTGAAGCTTTCTTT. It codes for CSVVRGVTEAFF. The chain is built from TRBV29-1 and TRBJ1-1, with D unclear. Germline CDR1 reads SQVTM; CDR2 reads ANQGSEA. The V end lost 4 bases, the J end lost 4 bases, and 10 bases lay between the germline ends. This CDR3 is 12 amino acids long.

The rearrangement links TRBV7-2 to TRBJ2-7; D ambiguous. Germline V gives CDR1 SGHTA, CDR2 FQGNSA. The CDR3 sequence is 18 residues long. Trimming removed 3 bases at V and 1 base at J, with 22 bases between. CDR3 sequence (DNA): TGTGCCAGCAGCTTCTCTATCTCGGGTAGGGCTCAGTCCTACGAGCAGTACTTC. This gives the protein CASSFSISGRAQSYEQYF.

The rearrangement joins TRBV30 to TRBJ1-5, with unresolved D. Germline V gives CDR1 GTSNPN, CDR2 SVGIG (reference sequence). V lost 3 bases and J 3 bases, leaving 12 bases between the germline ends. This CDR3 spans 14 amino acids. The CDR3 region has the DNA TGTGCCTGGAGCCCCGGGCTCTCCAATCAGCCCCAGCATTTT. As protein: CAWSPGLSNQPQHF.